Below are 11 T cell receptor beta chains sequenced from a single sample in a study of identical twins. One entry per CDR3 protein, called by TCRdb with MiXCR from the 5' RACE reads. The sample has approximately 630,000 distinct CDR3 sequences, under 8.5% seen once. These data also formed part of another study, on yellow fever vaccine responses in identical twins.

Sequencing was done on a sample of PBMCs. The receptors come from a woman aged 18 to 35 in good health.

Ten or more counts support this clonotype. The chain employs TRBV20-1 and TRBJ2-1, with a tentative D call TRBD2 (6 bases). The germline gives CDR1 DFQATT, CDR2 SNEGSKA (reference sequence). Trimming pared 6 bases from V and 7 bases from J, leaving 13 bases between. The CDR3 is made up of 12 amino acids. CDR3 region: CSAAREWNEQFF. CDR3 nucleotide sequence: TGCAGTGCAGCCCGGGAGTGGAATGAGCAGTTCTTC.

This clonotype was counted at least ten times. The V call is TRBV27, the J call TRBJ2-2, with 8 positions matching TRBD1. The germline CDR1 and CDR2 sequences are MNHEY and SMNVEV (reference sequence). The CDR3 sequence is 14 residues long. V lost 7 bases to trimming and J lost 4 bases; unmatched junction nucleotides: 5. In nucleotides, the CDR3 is TGTGCCAGCACAAGACAGGGGATCACCGGGGAGCTGTTTTTT. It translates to CASTRQGITGELFF.

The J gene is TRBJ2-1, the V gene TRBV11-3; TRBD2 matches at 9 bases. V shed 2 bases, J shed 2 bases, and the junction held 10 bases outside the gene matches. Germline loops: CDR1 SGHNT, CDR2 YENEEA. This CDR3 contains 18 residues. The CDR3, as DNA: TGTGCCAGCAGCTTACCCCTGACTAGCGGAACCACCTACAATGAGCAGTTCTTC. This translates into CASSLPLTSGTTYNEQFF.

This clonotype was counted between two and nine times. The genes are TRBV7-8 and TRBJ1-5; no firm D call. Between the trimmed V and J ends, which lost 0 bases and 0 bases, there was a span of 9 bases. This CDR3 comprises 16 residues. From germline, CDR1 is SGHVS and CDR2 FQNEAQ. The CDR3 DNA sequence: TGTGCCAGCAGCTTAGCGGGTGGACTTAGCAATCAGCCCCAGCATTTT. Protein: CASSLAGGLSNQPQHF.

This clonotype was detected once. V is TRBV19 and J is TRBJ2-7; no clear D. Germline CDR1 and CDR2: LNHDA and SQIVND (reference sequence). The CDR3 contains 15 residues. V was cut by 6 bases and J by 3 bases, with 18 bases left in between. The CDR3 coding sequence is TGTGCCAGTAGCTCCAATGAAACACCCCGCTACGAGCAGTACTTC. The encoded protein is CASSSNETPRYEQYF. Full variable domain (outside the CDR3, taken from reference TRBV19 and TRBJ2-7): DGGITQSPKYLFRKEGQNVTLSCEQNLNHDAMYWYRQDPGQGLRLIYYSQIVNDFQKGDIAEGYSVSREKKESFPLTVTSAQKNPTAFYLCASSSNETPRYEQYFGPGTRLTVT.

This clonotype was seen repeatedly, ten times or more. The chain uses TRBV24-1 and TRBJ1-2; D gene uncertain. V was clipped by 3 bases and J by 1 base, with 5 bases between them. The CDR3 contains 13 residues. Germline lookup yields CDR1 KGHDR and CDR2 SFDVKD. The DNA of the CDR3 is TGTGCCACCAGTGATGAAGATAACTATGGCTACACCTTC. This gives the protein CATSDEDNYGYTF.

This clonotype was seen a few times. CDR3 amino acids: CASSERGGNTIYF. Here the CDR3 DNA reads TGTGCCAGCAGTGAGAGGGGAGGAAACACCATATATTTT. This chain links TRBV6-1 with TRBJ1-3, with D maybe TRBD1 (5 bases). V lost 3 bases to trimming and J lost 4 bases, with 7 bases between them. Germline CDR1 and CDR2: MNHNS and SASEGT. The CDR3 covers 13 residues.

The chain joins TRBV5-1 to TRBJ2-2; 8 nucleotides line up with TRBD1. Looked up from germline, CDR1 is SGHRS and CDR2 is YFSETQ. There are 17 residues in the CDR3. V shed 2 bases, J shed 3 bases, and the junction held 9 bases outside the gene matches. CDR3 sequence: CASSLPQGATYTGELFF. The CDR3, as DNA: TGCGCCAGCAGCTTACCTCAGGGGGCGACTTACACCGGGGAGCTGTTTTTT. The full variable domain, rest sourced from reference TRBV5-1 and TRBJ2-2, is KAGVTQTPRYLIKTRGQQVTLSCSPISGHRSVSWYQQTPGQGLQFLFEYFSETQRNKGNFPGRFSGRQFSNSRSEMNVSTLELGDSALYLCASSLPQGATYTGELFFGEGSRLTVL.

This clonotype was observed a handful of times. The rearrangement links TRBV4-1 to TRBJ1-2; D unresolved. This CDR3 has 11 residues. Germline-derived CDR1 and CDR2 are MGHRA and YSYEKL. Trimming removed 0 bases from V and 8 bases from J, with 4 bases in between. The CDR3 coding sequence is TGCGCCAGCAGCCAAGAAGAGGGCTACACCTTC. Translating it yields CASSQEEGYTF.

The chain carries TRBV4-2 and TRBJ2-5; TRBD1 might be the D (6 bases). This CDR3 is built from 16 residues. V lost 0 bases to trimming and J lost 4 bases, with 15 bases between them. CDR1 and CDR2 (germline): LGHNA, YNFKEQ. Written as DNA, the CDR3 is TGTGCCAGCAGCCAAGAACAGGGAAGGGCGACAGAGACCCAGTACTTC. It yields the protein CASSQEQGRATETQYF.

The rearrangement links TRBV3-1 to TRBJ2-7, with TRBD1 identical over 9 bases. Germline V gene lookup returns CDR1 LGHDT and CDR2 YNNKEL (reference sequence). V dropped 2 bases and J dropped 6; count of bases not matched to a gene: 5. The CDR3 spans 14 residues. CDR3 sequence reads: CASSQSGTGSEQYV. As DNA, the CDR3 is TGTGCCAGCAGCCAATCCGGGACAGGGAGCGAGCAGTACGTC.